The 9 T cell receptor beta chains listed next were all sequenced from one sample in a study of patients and donors after allogeneic stem cell transplantation. Each CDR3 protein is one row after TCRdb ran MiXCR on the RT-PCR reads. The table lists about 960,000 distinct CDR3 sequences, approximately 18% of them singletons. The sample was blood, either unsorted or a sorted T cell fraction (not recorded which). The receptors shown here come from a human donor who was either an allogeneic HSCT recipient or a stem cell or donor lymphocyte infusion donor (not recorded which). It is not recorded whose cells these are; they may come from a transplant donor.

The CDR3 loop reads CASSSIDRGGYNEQFF. Written as DNA, the CDR3 is TGCGCCAGCAGCTCCATCGACAGGGGTGGATACAATGAGCAGTTCTTC. This rearrangement joins TRBV5-1 to TRBJ2-1, with 8 bases identical to TRBD1. J lost 4 bases, V lost 3 bases, and 9 bases had no gene match. The CDR3 is 16 residues long. Germline CDR1 SGHRS, CDR2 YFSETQ.

This clonotype was observed a few times. The gene calls are TRBV7-2 and TRBJ2-2, with D possibly TRBD1 on 6 matching bases. The CDR3 runs 15 residues. Trimming removed 5 bases at V and 6 bases at J, with 16 bases between. Germline CDR1 is SGHTA and CDR2 is FQGNSA. CDR3 nucleotides: TGTGCCAGCAGCCTATATAACAGGGTGGCCGGGGAGCTGTTTTTT. Protein sequence: CASSLYNRVAGELFF.

This clonotype was picked up a small number of times. This sequence joins TRBV12-3 or TRBV12-4 and TRBJ2-1; D is possibly TRBD2 (5 bases). Trimming stripped 3 bases from V and 5 bases from J, with 20 bases between. This CDR3 spans 17 amino acids. CDR3 DNA sequence: TGTGCCAGCAGTTTCTTTGAACTAGAACGGGTCCACAATGAGCAGTTCTTC. Its translation is CASSFFELERVHNEQFF.

This sequence joins TRBV20-1 and TRBJ1-3; no clear D gene. Trimming cost V 4 bases and J 1 base, with 14 bases left between them. The CDR3 runs 15 residues. Germline V gives CDR1 DFQATT, CDR2 SNEGSKA (reference sequence). As DNA, the CDR3 is TGCAGTGCTAACACCCAAATGGGGTCTGGAAACACCATATATTTT. Its translation is CSANTQMGSGNTIYF.

This clonotype was picked up a small number of times. The V and J genes are TRBV29-1 and TRBJ1-5, with no clear D. V lost 6 bases to trimming and J lost 2 bases, with 11 bases between them. This CDR3 contains 13 residues. From germline, CDR1 is SQVTM and CDR2 ANQGSEA. In DNA form, the CDR3 reads TGCAGCGTGAGATTCGGTGGCAATCAGCCCCAGCATTTT. Translated, it gives CSVRFGGNQPQHF.

This clonotype was seen just once. The chain combines TRBV6-1 with TRBJ2-5; 7 bases align to TRBD1. CDR3 length: 15 residues. J lost 6 bases, V lost 4 bases, and 11 bases had no gene match. Germline lookup yields CDR1 MNHNS and CDR2 SASEGT. CDR3 sequence: CASSAPRTGHQTQYF. The CDR3, as DNA: TGTGCCAGCAGTGCACCCAGGACAGGCCACCAGACCCAGTACTTC.

The sample holds a few counts of this clonotype. The rearrangement links TRBV11-2 to TRBJ2-6, with a tentative D call TRBD2 (6 bases). V was cut by 1 base and J by 0 bases, with 16 bases left in between. The CDR3 has 19 amino acids. Germline CDR1 reads SGHAT; CDR2 reads FQNNGV. For the CDR3, the DNA is TGTGCCAGCAGCTTAGGAGGAGGGTTAGGGGCCTCTGGGGCCAACGTCCTGACTTTC. This gives the protein CASSLGGGLGASGANVLTF.

The chain has TRBV11-3 and TRBJ1-4; D is ambiguous. The CDR3 has 15 residues. With 3 bases removed from V and 6 bases from J, the gap between germline ends came to 14 bases. In germline, CDR1 is SGHNT, CDR2 YENEEA. In nucleotides, the CDR3 is TGTGCCAGCAGCTTTTTGAGACAAGACGATGAAAAACTGTTTTTT. Translating it yields CASSFLRQDDEKLFF.

This clonotype was observed a handful of times. The chain joins TRBV12-3 or TRBV12-4 to TRBJ2-5, with a weak D call TRBD1 (5 bases). Trimming removed 7 bases at V and 6 bases at J, with 15 bases between. The CDR3 totals 13 residues. The CDR3 protein is CASKRSLGQTQYF. The CDR3 DNA follows: TGTGCCAGCAAGAGGAGTTTGGGGCAGACCCAGTACTTC.